This record looks at one T cell receptor (beta chain) sequence and its context. TCRdb's table, derived via immunoSEQ multiplex PCR, lists solely in-frame clones and lacks some. The top ten hold less than 30% of the sample, which has 40,000 to 45,000 clones, about 79% seen once. This sample stems from a study of OX40 agonist ivuxolimab in advanced cancers. The wider study: Patients were dosed with the agonistic anti-OX40 (CD134) antibody ivuxolimab. Patients with hepatocellular carcinoma, melanoma, renal cell or head and neck cancer made up the dose-escalation patients. In three patients, partial responses were observed, one with hepatocellular carcinoma and two with cutaneous melanoma.

Any history of autoimmune disease or systemic immunosuppression disqualified patients. Looked up from germline, CDR1 is MNHEY and CDR2 is SVGAGI. The CDR3 sequence is 15 residues long. The ends were cut back, 6 bases at V and 6 bases at J, with 18 bases in the middle. The clonotype comes from an adult with an advanced solid tumor such as melanoma, head and neck, liver or kidney cancer. The chain carries TRBV6-5 and TRBJ1-5; perhaps TRBD1 as D (6 bases). The material was CD4+ or CD8+ T cells sorted from blood, obtained in a trial of the OX40 agonist ivuxolimab. Written as DNA, the CDR3 is TGTGCCAGCAGCTTAAGCGAGGAGGGGGGTCAGCCCCAGCATTTT. This sequence encodes CASSLSEEGGQPQHF.